This TCR beta chain derives from a study of blood T cell repertoires in COVID-19. Living in roughly 23 US areas, the participants were between 18 and 89 years of age. Recovered Cohort 3 donors showed two negative PCRs, clearance, or symptom resolution. This CDR3 has 13 amino acids. CDR1 is SGHRS, CDR2 YFSETQ, per germline. With 4 bases removed from V and 4 bases from J, the gap between germline ends came to 11 bases. Generated by immunoSEQ multiplex PCR, the TCRdb table keeps only in-frame clones and is missing some. The sample includes 450,000 to 500,000 clones, around 85% of them seen just once. The chain links TRBV5-1 to TRBJ1-1; D might be TRBD1 (6 bases). Material for sequencing was PBMCs or T cells enriched from blood (not recorded which). This TCR came from a woman aged 60-75 years who had recovered from COVID-19. Written as DNA, the CDR3 is TGCGCCAGCAGCCCCCGGGGGGCCACTGAAGCTTTCTTT. It is translated as CASSPRGATEAFF.